The next 5 T cell receptor beta chains were all read from a single sample in a study of blood T cell repertoires in COVID-19. Only in-frame clones appear in the TCRdb table, and some are missing; sequencing was by immunoSEQ multiplex PCR. The sample lists about 190,000 clones; approximately 91% were seen once. Sequencing was done on a sample of peripheral blood. The receptors derive from a man younger than 45 with acute or convalescent COVID-19.

The genes are TRBV4-1 and TRBJ2-7; 7 nucleotides align to TRBD1. The CDR3 covers 14 residues. Germline values: CDR1 MGHRA, CDR2 YSYEKL. The V and J ends lost 5 bases and 1 base, in that order; junction bases with no gene match: 5. The CDR3 is CASSVTGKSYEQYF. CDR3 nucleotide sequence: TGCGCCAGCAGCGTGACAGGGAAGTCCTACGAGCAGTACTTC.

The chain joins TRBV6-5 to TRBJ1-2; TRBD1 matches at 10 bases. The germline V gene encodes CDR1 MNHEY and CDR2 SVGAGI. This CDR3 contains 12 residues. V gave up 6 bases and J gave up 5 bases; unmatched junction bases: 0. DNA of the CDR3: TGTGCCAGCAGGGACAGGGGGTATGGCTACACCTTC. Its translation: CASRDRGYGYTF.

The chain couples TRBV19 to TRBJ2-2; 11 positions match TRBD2. The CDR3 runs 16 residues. Germline V CDR1 and CDR2: LNHDA, SQIVND (reference sequence). Trimming at V came to 4 bases and at J to 1 base, leaving 2 bases not matched to a gene. CDR3: CASSRLAGQNTGELFF. In nucleotides, the CDR3 is TGTGCCAGTAGTAGACTAGCGGGGCAGAACACCGGGGAGCTGTTTTTT.

The V call is TRBV6-5, the J call TRBJ2-5, with D tentatively TRBD2 (5 bases). CDR3 length: 15 residues. The V and J ends lost 7 bases and 5 bases respectively, with 20 bases between them. Germline loops: CDR1 MNHEY, CDR2 SVGAGI. The CDR3 DNA sequence: TGTGCCAGCACCCTGACTGTGAGGGAAGGGGAGACCCAGTACTTC. Translated: CASTLTVREGETQYF.

The chain uses TRBV6-5 and TRBJ2-5; possibly TRBD2 for D (5 bases). The CDR3 runs 15 residues. V was cut by 5 bases and J by 5 bases, with 18 bases left in between. Germline V gene sequence: CDR1 MNHEY, CDR2 SVGAGI. The CDR3 spells CASSPSLGSGETQYF. As DNA, the CDR3 is TGTGCCAGCAGTCCCTCGCTCGGTTCGGGGGAGACCCAGTACTTC.